These 21 T cell receptor beta chains originate from one sample sequenced in a study of human T cells and chemical hapten exposure. TCRdb itself ran the RACE reads through MiXCR, one entry per CDR3 protein. The sample has more than 90,000 distinct CDR3 sequences; roughly 11% are singletons. Time point meaning: patch test 2, 6 weeks after DPC sensitization. Indicated treatment: therapeutic diphenylcyclopropenone sensitization with weekly scalp DPC. The material sequenced was whole blood, taken in connection with sensitization to the hapten diphenylcyclopropenone (DPC). All receptors come from a woman aged 40-49 years with alopecia areata. Some clones in this sample may be carry-over from other donors' samples.

Concerning this clonotype: A much more abundant neighbour one base away suggests this may be a read error. The gene calls are TRBV29-1 and TRBJ2-3; D possibly corresponds to TRBD1 (5 bases). The CDR3 contains 12 residues. Germline V gives CDR1 SQVTM, CDR2 ANQGSEA. V was cut by 5 bases and J by 1 base, with 7 bases left in between. The CDR3 loop reads CSVKGGTDTQYF. The CDR3 DNA is TGCAGCGTTAAAGGGGGCACAGATACGCAGTATTTT.

The chain has TRBV5-1 and TRBJ2-5; D is undetermined. This CDR3 spans 14 amino acids. The germline V gene encodes CDR1 SGHRS and CDR2 YFSETQ. The germline V and J ends were trimmed by 0 bases and 1 base, with 7 bases remaining between them. Written as DNA, the CDR3 is TGCGCCAGCAGCTTGGCGATAGCCCAAGAGACCCAGTACTTC. Residues: CASSLAIAQETQYF.

This clonotype came up many times. The J gene is TRBJ1-2, the V gene TRBV29-1; D not certain. Per germline, CDR1 SQVTM and CDR2 ANQGSEA. The CDR3 is 15 amino acids. The V end lost 3 bases, the J end lost 2 bases, and 16 bases lay between the germline ends. CDR3 loop: CSVDVFSGSNYGYTF. The CDR3 bases are TGCAGCGTTGACGTTTTCTCCGGAAGCAACTATGGCTACACCTTC.

This sequence joins TRBV10-3 and TRBJ2-2, with 8 bases matching TRBD1. The germline V gene has CDR1 ENHRY and CDR2 SYGVKD. The CDR3 is made up of 15 amino acids. V trimming: 8 bases; J trimming: 4 bases; junction bases outside the gene matches: 9. The CDR3 spells CAIGAGQGVTGELFF. CDR3 sequence (DNA): TGTGCCATCGGGGCTGGACAGGGAGTCACCGGGGAGCTGTTTTTT.

The V call is TRBV6-5, the J call TRBJ2-7; no clear D. Germline assignment: CDR1 MNHEY and CDR2 SVGAGI. Between the trimmed V and J ends, which lost 6 bases and 0 bases, there was a span of 6 bases. The CDR3 runs 12 residues. For the CDR3, the DNA is TGTGCCAGCAGAAAAACCTCCTACGAGCAGTACTTC. Protein sequence: CASRKTSYEQYF.

With respect to this clonotype: A read error may be the cause here, since a much bigger clone is one base away. This rearrangement joins TRBV7-2 to TRBJ2-3, with D unresolved. The germline CDR1 and CDR2 sequences are SGHTA and FQGNSA. The CDR3 runs 12 residues. The CDR3 region is CAGSLTVDTQYF. CDR3 bases: TGTGCCGGCAGTTTGACGGTGGATACGCAGTATTTT.

This clonotype was found a few times. The chain is built from TRBV5-4 and TRBJ1-5; unclear D gene. There are 14 residues in the CDR3. CDR1 is SGHNT, CDR2 YYREEE, per germline (reference sequence). The V end lost 0 bases, the J end lost 1 base, and 5 bases lay between the germline ends. Written as DNA, the CDR3 is TGTGCCAGCAGCTTGGCGGGAAGCAATCAGCCCCAGCATTTT. Amino acid sequence: CASSLAGSNQPQHF.

This clonotype was seen only a few times. This chain uses TRBV4-2 with TRBJ2-3; possible D gene TRBD1, 6 bases. CDR3 length: 15 amino acids. V lost 0 bases, J lost 4 bases, and 11 bases lay in between. CDR1 and CDR2 from the germline V gene are LGHNA and YNFKEQ. The CDR3 DNA is TGTGCCAGCAGCCAAGATAGCAGGGGCTCAGATACGCAGTATTTT. Protein sequence: CASSQDSRGSDTQYF.

This clonotype showed up just a few times. The chain couples TRBV7-2 to TRBJ2-1; D call uncertain. Germline V CDR1 and CDR2: SGHTA, FQGNSA. Trimming shortened V by 2 bases and J by 0 bases, and 11 bases separated the two germline ends. The CDR3 covers 16 residues. The CDR3 DNA is TGTGCCAGCAGCTTATTAGGGCGGAGCTCCTACAATGAGCAGTTCTTC. Translating it yields CASSLLGRSSYNEQFF.

This clonotype occurred a few times. This chain links TRBV11-2 with TRBJ2-7, with D unclear. The germline CDR1 and CDR2 sequences are SGHAT and FQNNGV. V was trimmed by 7 bases and J by 6 bases, leaving 13 bases between them. The CDR3 has 12 residues. CDR3 nucleotides: TGTGCCAGCACCTCCCAGGTGGGCGAGCAGTACTTC. This sequence encodes CASTSQVGEQYF.

The gene calls are TRBV5-6 and TRBJ2-4, with 8 bases matching TRBD1. This CDR3 region has 14 residues. V lost 3 bases to trimming and J lost 7 bases; unmatched junction nucleotides: 6. In germline, CDR1 is SGHDT, CDR2 YYEEEE. CDR3 region: CASSSDREANIQYF. The CDR3 bases are TGTGCCAGCAGCTCGGACAGGGAGGCCAACATTCAGTACTTC.

This clonotype was recorded at least ten times. The chain couples TRBV12-3 or TRBV12-4 to TRBJ1-3; no reliable D call. This CDR3 is 12 amino acids long. CDR3 nucleotide sequence: TGTACATGTGGGTCCGGCGGAAACACCATATATTTT. As protein: CTCGSGGNTIYF.

This clonotype was detected only a few times. The J gene is TRBJ1-6, the V gene TRBV7-2, with D possibly matching TRBD1 (5 bases). The CDR3 covers 15 residues. Trimming removed 0 bases at V and 7 bases at J, with 10 bases between. Germline values: CDR1 SGHTA, CDR2 FQGNSA. The CDR3 loop reads CASSLAGTENSPLHF. DNA of the CDR3: TGTGCCAGCAGCTTAGCCGGGACGGAGAATTCACCCCTCCACTTT. The entire variable domain, with the rest obtained from reference TRBV7-2 and TRBJ1-6, is as follows: GAGVSQSPSNKVTEKGKDVELRCDPISGHTALYWYRQSLGQGLEFLIYFQGNSAPDKSGLPSDRFSAERTGGSVSTLTIQRTQQEDSAVYLCASSLAGTENSPLHFGNGTRLTVT.

This clonotype was counted ten times or more. The rearrangement links TRBV29-1 to TRBJ2-2; 7 nucleotides match TRBD2. V lost 6 bases to trimming and J lost 7 bases; unmatched junction nucleotides: 8. The CDR3 is 13 residues long. Germline V gene sequence: CDR1 SQVTM, CDR2 ANQGSEA. CDR3 sequence (DNA): TGCAGCGTCCGGGACTACTCCGGCGGGGAGCTGTTTTTT. Protein sequence: CSVRDYSGGELFF.

There are many counts of this clonotype. The chain employs TRBV18 and TRBJ1-5; 8 bases map to TRBD1. Trimming cost V 2 bases and J 2 bases; bases outside gene matches: 8. CDR1 is KGHSH and CDR2 is LQKENI in the germline V gene. This CDR3 contains 17 residues. The CDR3 nucleotides are TGTGCCAGCTCACCAATCCAGGGGGCGTGGGGCAATCAGCCCCAGCATTTT. Amino acid sequence: CASSPIQGAWGNQPQHF.

This clonotype appeared a few times. This chain joins TRBV18 and TRBJ1-2; 7 bases are a match to TRBD1. Germline V lookup: CDR1 KGHSH, CDR2 LQKENI. The CDR3 runs to 16 residues. After removal of 2 bases from V and 0 bases from J, the junction contained 6 bases not matched to a gene. The CDR3 reads CASSPTPGQSNYGYTF. The DNA of the CDR3 is TGTGCCAGCTCACCAACTCCGGGACAGTCTAACTATGGCTACACCTTC.

This chain uses TRBV14 with TRBJ2-5; unclear D gene. The CDR3 has 14 amino acids. The V and J ends lost 2 bases and 0 bases respectively, with 7 bases between them. CDR1 SGHDN and CDR2 FVKESK come from the germline V gene. CDR3 sequence (DNA): TGTGCCAGCAGCCAAACACTCTACCAAGAGACCCAGTACTTC. It specifies CASSQTLYQETQYF.

The V and J genes are TRBV29-1 and TRBJ1-6; 8 nucleotides agree with TRBD1. The CDR3 is made up of 13 amino acids. CDR1 is SQVTM, CDR2 ANQGSEA, per germline. V trimming: 7 bases; J trimming: 7 bases; junction bases outside the gene matches: 6. As DNA, the CDR3 is TGCAGCGCCCGGACAGGGTTGAATTCACCCCTCCACTTT. Translated: CSARTGLNSPLHF. Full variable domain (rest looked up from reference TRBV29-1 and TRBJ1-6): SAVISQKPSRDICQRGTSLTIQCQVDSQVTMMFWYRQQPGQSLTLIATANQGSEATYESGFVIDKFPISRPNLTFSTLTVSNMSPEDSSIYLCSARTGLNSPLHFGNGTRLTVT.

The DNA of the CDR3 is TGTGCCAGCAGCGGCCGAGGCACTGAAGCTTTCTTT. Amino acid sequence: CASSGRGTEAFF. This chain links TRBV3-1 with TRBJ1-1; D ambiguous. Germline-derived CDR1 and CDR2 are LGHDT and YNNKEL (reference sequence). The V and J ends lost 5 bases and 4 bases respectively, with 8 bases between them. The CDR3 has 12 amino acids.

The rearrangement uses TRBV6-1 and TRBJ1-5; D remains unclear. CDR1 MNHNS and CDR2 SASEGT come from the germline V gene. The germline V and J ends were trimmed by 6 bases and 0 bases, with 12 bases remaining between them. There are 15 residues in the CDR3. CDR3 bases: TGTGCCAGCAGCCGGACGCACTCTAGCAATCAGCCCCAGCATTTT. As protein: CASSRTHSSNQPQHF.

This clonotype was counted many times. The chain uses TRBV5-5 and TRBJ1-1; D unresolved. The germline V and J ends were trimmed by 2 bases and 1 base, with 12 bases remaining between them. The germline V gene encodes CDR1 SGHKS and CDR2 YYEKEE (reference sequence). The CDR3 loop spans 15 amino acids. The CDR3 DNA sequence: TGTGCCAGCAGCTTTCGGCCCGAACCGAACACTGAAGCTTTCTTT. Its translation is CASSFRPEPNTEAFF.